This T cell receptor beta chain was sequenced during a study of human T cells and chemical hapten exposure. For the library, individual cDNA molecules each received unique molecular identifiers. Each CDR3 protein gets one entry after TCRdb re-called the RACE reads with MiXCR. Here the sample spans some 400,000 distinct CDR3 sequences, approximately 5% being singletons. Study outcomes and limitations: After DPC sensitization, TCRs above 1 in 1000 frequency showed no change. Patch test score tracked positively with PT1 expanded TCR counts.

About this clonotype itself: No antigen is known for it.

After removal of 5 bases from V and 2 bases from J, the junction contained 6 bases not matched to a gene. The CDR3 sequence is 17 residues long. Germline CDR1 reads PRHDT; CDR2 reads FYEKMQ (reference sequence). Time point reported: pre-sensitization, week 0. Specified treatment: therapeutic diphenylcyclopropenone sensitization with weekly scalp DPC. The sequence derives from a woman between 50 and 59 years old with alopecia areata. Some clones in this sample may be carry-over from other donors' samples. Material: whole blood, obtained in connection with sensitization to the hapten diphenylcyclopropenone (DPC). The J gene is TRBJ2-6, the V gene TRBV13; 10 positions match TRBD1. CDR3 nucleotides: TGTGCCAGCAGCGTCCGGGACAGGGGTCCTGGGGCCAACGTCCTGACTTTC. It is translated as CASSVRDRGPGANVLTF. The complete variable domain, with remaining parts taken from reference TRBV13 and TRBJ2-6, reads AAGVIQSPRHLIKEKRETATLKCYPIPRHDTVYWYQQGPGQDPQFLISFYEKMQSDKGSIPDRFSAQQFSDYHSELNMSSLELGDSALYFCASSVRDRGPGANVLTFGAGSRLTVL.